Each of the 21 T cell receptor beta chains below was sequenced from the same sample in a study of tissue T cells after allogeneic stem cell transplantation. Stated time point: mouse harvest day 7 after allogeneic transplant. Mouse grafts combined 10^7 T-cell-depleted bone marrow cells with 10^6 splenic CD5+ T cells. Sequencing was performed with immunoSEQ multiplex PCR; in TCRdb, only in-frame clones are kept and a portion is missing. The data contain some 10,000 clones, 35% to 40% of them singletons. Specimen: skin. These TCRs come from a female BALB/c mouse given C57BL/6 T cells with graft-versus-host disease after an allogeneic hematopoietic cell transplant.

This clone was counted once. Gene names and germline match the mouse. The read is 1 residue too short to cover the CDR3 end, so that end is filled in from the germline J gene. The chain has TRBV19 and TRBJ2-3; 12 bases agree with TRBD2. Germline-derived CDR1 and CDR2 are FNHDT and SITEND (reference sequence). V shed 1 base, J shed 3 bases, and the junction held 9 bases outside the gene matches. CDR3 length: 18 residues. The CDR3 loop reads CASSIWDWGAQRAETLYF. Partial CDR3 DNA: TGTGCCAGCAGTATATGGGACTGGGGGGCGCAAAGGGCAGAAACGCTGTAT.

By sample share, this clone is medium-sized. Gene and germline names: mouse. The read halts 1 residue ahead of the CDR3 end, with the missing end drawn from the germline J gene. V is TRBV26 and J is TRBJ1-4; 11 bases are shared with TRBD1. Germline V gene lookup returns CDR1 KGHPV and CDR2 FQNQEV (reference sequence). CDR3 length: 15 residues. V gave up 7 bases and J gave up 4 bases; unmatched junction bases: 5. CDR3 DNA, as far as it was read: TGTGCCAGCACCCGGACAGGGGGCGGCAACGAAAGATTATTT. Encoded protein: CASTRTGGGNERLF. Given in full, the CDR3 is CASTRTGGGNERLFF.

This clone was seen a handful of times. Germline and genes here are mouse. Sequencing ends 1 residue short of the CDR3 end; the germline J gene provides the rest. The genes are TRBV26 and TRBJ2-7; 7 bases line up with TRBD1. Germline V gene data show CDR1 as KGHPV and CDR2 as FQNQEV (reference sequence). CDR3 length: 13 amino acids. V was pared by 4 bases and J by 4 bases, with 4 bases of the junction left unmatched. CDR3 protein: CASSRGQVYEQYF. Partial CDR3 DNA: TGTGCCAGCAGTCGCGGACAGGTTTATGAACAGTAC.

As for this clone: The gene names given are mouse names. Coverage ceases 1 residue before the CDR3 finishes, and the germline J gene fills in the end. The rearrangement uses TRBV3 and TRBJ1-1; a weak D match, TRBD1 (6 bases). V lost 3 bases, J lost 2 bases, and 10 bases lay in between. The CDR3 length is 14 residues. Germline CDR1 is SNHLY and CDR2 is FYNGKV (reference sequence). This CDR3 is CASSFTGPNTEVFF. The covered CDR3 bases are TGTGCCAGCAGCTTTACAGGGCCCAACACAGAAGTCTTC.

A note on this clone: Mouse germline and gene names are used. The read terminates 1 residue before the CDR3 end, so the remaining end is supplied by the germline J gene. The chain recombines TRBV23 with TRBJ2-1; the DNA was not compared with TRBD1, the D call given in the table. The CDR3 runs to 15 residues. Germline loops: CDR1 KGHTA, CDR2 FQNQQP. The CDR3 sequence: CSSSLGTGGHAEQFF. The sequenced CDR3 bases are TGCTCCAGCAGCCTTGGGACAGGGGGCCATGCTGAGCAGTTC. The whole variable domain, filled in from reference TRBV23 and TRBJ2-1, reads DAAVTQKPRYLIKMKGQEAEMKCIPEKGHTAVFWYQQKQSKELKFLIYFQNQQPLDQIDMVKERFSAVCPSSSLCSLGIRTCEAEDSALYLCSSSLGTGGHAEQFFGPGTRLTVL.

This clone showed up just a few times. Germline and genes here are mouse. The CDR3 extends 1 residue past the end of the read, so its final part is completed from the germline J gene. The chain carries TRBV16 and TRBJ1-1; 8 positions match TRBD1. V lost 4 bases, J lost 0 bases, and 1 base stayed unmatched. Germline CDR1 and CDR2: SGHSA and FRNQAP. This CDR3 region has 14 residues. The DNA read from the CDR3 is TGTGCAAGCAGCTCGACAGGGGCAAACACAGAAGTCTTC. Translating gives CASSSTGANTEVF. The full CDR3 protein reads CASSSTGANTEVFF.

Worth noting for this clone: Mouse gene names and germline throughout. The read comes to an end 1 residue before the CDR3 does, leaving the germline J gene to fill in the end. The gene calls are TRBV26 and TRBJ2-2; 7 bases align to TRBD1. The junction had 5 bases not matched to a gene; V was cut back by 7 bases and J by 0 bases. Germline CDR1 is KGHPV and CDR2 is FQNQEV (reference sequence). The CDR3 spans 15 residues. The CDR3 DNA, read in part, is TGTGCCAGCATCCCCGGGACAGCAAACACCGGGCAGCTCTAC. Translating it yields CASIPGTANTGQLY. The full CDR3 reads CASIPGTANTGQLYF.

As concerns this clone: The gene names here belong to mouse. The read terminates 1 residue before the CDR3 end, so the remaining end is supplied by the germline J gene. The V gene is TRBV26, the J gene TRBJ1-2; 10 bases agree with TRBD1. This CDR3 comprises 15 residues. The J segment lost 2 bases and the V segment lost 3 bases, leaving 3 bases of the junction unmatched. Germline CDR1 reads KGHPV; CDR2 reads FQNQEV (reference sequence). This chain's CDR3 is CASSLLGQGNSDYTF. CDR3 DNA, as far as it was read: TGTGCCAGCAGTCTTCTGGGACAGGGGAACTCCGACTACACC.

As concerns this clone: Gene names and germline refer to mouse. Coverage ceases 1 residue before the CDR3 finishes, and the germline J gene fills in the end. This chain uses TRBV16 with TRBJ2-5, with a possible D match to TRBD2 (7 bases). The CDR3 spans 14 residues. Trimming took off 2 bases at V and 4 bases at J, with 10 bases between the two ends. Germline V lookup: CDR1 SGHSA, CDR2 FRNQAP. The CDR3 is CASSLKGGEDTQYF. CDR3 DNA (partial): TGTGCAAGCAGCTTAAAGGGGGGCGAAGACACCCAGTAC.

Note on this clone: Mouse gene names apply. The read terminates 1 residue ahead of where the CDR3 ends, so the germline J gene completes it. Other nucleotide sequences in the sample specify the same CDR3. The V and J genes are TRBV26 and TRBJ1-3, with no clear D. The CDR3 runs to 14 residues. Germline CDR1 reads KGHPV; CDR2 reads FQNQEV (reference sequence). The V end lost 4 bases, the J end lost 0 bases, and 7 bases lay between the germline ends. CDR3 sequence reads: CASSPQNSGNTLYF. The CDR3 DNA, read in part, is TGTGCCAGCAGTCCTCAGAATTCTGGAAATACGCTCTAT.

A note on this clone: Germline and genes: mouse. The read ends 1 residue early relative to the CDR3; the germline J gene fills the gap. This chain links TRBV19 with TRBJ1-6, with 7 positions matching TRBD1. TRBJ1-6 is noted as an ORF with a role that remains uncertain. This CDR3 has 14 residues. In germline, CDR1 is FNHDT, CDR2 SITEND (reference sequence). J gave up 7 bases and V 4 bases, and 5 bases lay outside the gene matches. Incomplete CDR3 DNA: TGTGCCAGCAGTTCGGGACAGATAAATTCGCCCCTCTAC. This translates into CASSSGQINSPLY. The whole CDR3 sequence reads CASSSGQINSPLYF.

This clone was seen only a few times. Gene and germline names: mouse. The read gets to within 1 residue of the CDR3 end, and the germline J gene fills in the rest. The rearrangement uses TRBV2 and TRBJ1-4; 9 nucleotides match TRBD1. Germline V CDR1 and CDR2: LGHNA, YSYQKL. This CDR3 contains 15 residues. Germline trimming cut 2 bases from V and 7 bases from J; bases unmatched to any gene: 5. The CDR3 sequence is CASSQPGQGGERLFF. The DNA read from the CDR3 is TGTGCCAGCAGCCAACCGGGACAGGGAGGCGAAAGATTATTT.

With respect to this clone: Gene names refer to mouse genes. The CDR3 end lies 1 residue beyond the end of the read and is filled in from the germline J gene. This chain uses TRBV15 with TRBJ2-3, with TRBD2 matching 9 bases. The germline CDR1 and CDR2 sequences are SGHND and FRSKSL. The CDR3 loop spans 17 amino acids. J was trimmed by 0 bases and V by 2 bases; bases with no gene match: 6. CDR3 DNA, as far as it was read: TGTGCCAGCAGTTTATGGCTGGGGGGGTCTAGTGCAGAAACGCTGTAT. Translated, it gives CASSLWLGGSSAETLY. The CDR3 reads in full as CASSLWLGGSSAETLYF.

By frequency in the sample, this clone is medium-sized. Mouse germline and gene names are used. This CDR3 reads CASSSTANSDYTF. The CDR3 bases that were read are TGTGCCAGCAGCTCCACAGCAAACTCCGACTACACC. This chain links TRBV3 with TRBJ1-2, with D unresolved. The CDR3 is cut off 1 residue early in the read; its end comes from the germline J gene. The CDR3 sequence is 13 residues long. V was shortened by 4 bases and J by 0 bases, with 6 bases between the two germline ends. Germline V lookup: CDR1 SNHLY, CDR2 FYNGKV (reference sequence).

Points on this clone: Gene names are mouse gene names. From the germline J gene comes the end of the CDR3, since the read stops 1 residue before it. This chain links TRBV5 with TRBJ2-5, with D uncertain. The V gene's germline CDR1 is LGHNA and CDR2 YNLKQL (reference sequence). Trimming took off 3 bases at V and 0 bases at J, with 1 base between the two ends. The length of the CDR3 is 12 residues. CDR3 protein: CASSHNQDTQYF. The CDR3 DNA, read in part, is TGTGCCAGCAGCCATAACCAAGACACCCAGTAC.

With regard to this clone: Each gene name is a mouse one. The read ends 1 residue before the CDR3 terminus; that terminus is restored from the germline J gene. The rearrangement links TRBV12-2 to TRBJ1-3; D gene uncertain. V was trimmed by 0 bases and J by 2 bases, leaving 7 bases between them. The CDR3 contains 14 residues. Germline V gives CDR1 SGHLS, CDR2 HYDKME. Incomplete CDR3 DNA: TGTGCCAGCTCTCTCGAAAGGGCTGGAAATACGCTCTAT. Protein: CASSLERAGNTLY. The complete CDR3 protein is CASSLERAGNTLYF. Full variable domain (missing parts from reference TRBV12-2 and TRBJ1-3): NSGVVQSPRYIIKGKGERSILKCIPISGHLSVAWYQQTQGQELKFFIQHYDKMERDKGNLPSRFSVQQFDDYHSEMNMSALELEDSAVYFCASSLERAGNTLYFGEGSRLIVV.

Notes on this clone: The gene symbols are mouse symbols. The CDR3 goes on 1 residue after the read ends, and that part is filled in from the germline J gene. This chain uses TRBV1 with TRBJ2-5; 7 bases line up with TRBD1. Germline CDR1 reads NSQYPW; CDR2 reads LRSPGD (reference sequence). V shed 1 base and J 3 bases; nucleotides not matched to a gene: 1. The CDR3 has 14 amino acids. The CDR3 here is CTCSAGGQQDTQYF. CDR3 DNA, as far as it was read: TGCACCTGCAGTGCAGGGGGACAGCAAGACACCCAGTAC.

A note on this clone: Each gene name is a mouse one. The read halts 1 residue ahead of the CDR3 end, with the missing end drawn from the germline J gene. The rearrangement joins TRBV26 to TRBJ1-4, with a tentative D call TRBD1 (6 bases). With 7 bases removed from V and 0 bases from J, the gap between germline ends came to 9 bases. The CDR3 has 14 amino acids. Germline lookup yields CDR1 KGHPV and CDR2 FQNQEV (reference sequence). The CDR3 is CASNRDFSNERLFF. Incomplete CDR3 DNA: TGTGCCAGCAACAGGGATTTTTCCAACGAAAGATTATTT.

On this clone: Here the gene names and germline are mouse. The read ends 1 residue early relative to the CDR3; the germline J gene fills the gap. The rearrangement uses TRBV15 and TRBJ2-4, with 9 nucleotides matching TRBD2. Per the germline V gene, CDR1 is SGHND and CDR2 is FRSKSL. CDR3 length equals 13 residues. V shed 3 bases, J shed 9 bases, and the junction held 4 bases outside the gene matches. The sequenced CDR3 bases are TGTGCCAGCAGTTTGAGTGGGGGGGCAACCTTGTAC. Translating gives CASSLSGGATLY. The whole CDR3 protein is CASSLSGGATLYF.

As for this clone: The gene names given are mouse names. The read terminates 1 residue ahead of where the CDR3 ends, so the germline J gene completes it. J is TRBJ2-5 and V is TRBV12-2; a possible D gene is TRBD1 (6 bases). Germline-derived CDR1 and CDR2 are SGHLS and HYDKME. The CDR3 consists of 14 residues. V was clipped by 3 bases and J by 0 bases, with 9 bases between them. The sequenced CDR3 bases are TGTGCCAGCTCTGGGACACCTAACCAAGACACCCAGTAC. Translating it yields CASSGTPNQDTQY. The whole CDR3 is CASSGTPNQDTQYF. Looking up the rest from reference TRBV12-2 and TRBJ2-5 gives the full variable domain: NSGVVQSPRYIIKGKGERSILKCIPISGHLSVAWYQQTQGQELKFFIQHYDKMERDKGNLPSRFSVQQFDDYHSEMNMSALELEDSAVYFCASSGTPNQDTQYFGPGTRLLVL.

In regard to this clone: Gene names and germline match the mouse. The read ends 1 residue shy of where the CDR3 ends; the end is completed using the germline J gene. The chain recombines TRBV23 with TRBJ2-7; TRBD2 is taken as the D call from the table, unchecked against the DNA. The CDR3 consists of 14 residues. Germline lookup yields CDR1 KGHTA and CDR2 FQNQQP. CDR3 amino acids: CSSSQGLGLYEQYF. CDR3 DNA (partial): TGCTCCAGCAGCCAGGGACTGGGGCTCTATGAACAGTAC.